The TCR beta chain under discussion was sequenced for a study of patients and donors after allogeneic stem cell transplantation. TCRdb independently ran MiXCR on the RT-PCR reads; one entry per CDR3 protein. The sample holds 900,000 to 1,000,000 distinct CDR3 sequences, roughly 18% seen once. The TCR was taken from a human donor who was either an allogeneic HSCT recipient or a stem cell or donor lymphocyte infusion donor (not recorded which). It is not recorded whose cells these are; they may come from a transplant donor. The sequenced sample was blood, either unsorted or a sorted T cell fraction (not recorded which).

The DNA of the CDR3 is TGTGCCAGCAGCCAAGCCCGGCGTCTGTACTTC. Its protein is CASSQARRLYF. The genes are TRBV3-1 and TRBJ2-5; D ambiguous. There are 11 residues in the CDR3. Trimming pared 1 base from V and 13 bases from J, leaving 10 bases between. Germline V gene lookup returns CDR1 LGHDT and CDR2 YNNKEL (reference sequence).